These 29 T cell receptor beta chains originate from one sample sequenced in a study of T-cell reconstitution after alpha-beta-depleted transplantation in children. Preparation of the TCRbeta library involved a method that used unique molecular identifiers. TCRdb used MiXCR to reprocess the PCR reads, holding one entry per CDR3 protein. Here the sample spans more than 15,000 distinct CDR3 sequences, 7.7% being singletons. The specimen was PBMCs, mostly from graft donor cells, collected 60 days after TCRalphabeta/CD19-depleted stem cell transplant. The receptors were gathered from a boy under three years old who had a stem cell transplant for Wiskott-Aldrich syndrome, so the T cells may come from the graft donor.

This clonotype was detected many times. The V and J genes are TRBV7-6 and TRBJ2-3; D unclear. The CDR3 runs to 14 residues. Per germline, CDR1 SGHVS and CDR2 FNYEAQ. Between the trimmed V and J ends, which lost 4 bases and 0 bases, there was a span of 8 bases. This CDR3 is CASSSDPSTDTQYF. DNA of the CDR3: TGTGCCAGCAGCTCTGACCCTAGCACAGATACGCAGTATTTT.

This clonotype turned up a few times. The CDR3 region has the DNA TGTGCCAGCAGTTTATTTAGCGGGAACAACAATGAGCAGTTCTTC. This gives the protein CASSLFSGNNNEQFF. This rearrangement joins TRBV12-3 or TRBV12-4 to TRBJ2-1; 8 bases align to TRBD2. J lost 5 bases, V lost 2 bases, and 5 bases had no gene match. This CDR3 spans 15 amino acids.

As to this clonotype: It may be a read error: a sequence one base away is much more abundant. This chain uses TRBV3-1 with TRBJ2-5, with D unresolved. Germline values: CDR1 LGHDT, CDR2 YNNKEL (reference sequence). CDR3 length: 15 amino acids. The V end was cut by 4 bases, the J end by 2 bases, with 14 bases between. This chain's CDR3 is CASSRDGYLQETQYF. CDR3 bases: TGTGCCAGCAGCCGAGATGGGTATCTTCAAGAGACCCAGTACTTC.

This clonotype was seen ten or more times. The genes are TRBV20-1 and TRBJ2-7; D gene ambiguous. There are 11 residues in the CDR3. V shed 3 bases and J shed 3 bases, with 6 bases lying between them. Germline CDR1 is DFQATT and CDR2 is SNEGSKA (reference sequence). CDR3 in DNA: TGCAGTGCTAGGGAGCGCTACGAGCAGTACTTC. Protein: CSARERYEQYF.

The table lists this clonotype with many counts. The chain couples TRBV5-1 to TRBJ2-1; either TRBD1 or TRBD2 may fit D (5 bases each). Germline assignment: CDR1 SGHRS and CDR2 YFSETQ. V lost 5 bases and J 12 bases, leaving 33 bases between the germline ends. The CDR3 runs 18 residues. CDR3 region: CASRSDRFRPYPGSAQFF. The CDR3, as DNA: TGCGCCAGCAGGTCCGACAGATTTCGGCCTTACCCGGGGAGCGCGCAGTTCTTC.

This clonotype occurred many times. Germline is not matched at one junction end, which may reflect a read error. The chain has TRBV7-9 and TRBJ2-1; D unresolved. Germline V gives CDR1 SEHNR, CDR2 FQNEAQ (reference sequence). This CDR3 is built from 11 residues. CDR3 in amino acids: CASTLLDEQFF. Here the CDR3 DNA reads TGTGCCAGCACCTTATTGGATGAGCAGTTCTTC.

This clonotype was observed many times. The V and J genes are TRBV7-8 and TRBJ2-3, with a tentative D call TRBD1 (6 bases). Deletions cut 4 bases from V and 0 bases from J, with 8 bases between. Germline CDR1 is SGHVS and CDR2 is FQNEAQ. This CDR3 has 14 residues. The CDR3 DNA follows: TGTGCCAGCAGCTCACAGGGTAGCACAGATACGCAGTATTTT. It codes for CASSSQGSTDTQYF.

This clonotype was seen once. The genes are TRBV5-4 and TRBJ2-4, with 7 bases matching TRBD1. V dropped 4 bases and J dropped 7; count of bases not matched to a gene: 14. From germline, CDR1 is SGHNT and CDR2 YYREEE (reference sequence). The CDR3 sequence is 16 residues long. CDR3 protein: CASSDDRARGGNIQYF. CDR3 in DNA: TGTGCCAGCAGCGATGACAGGGCGAGGGGTGGGAACATTCAGTACTTC.

This clonotype showed up just a few times. This sequence joins TRBV5-4 and TRBJ1-3; tentatively, D is TRBD1 (6 bases). The CDR3 is made up of 16 amino acids. Trimming took off 4 bases at V and 0 bases at J, with 14 bases between the two ends. The germline gives CDR1 SGHNT, CDR2 YYREEE (reference sequence). The CDR3 DNA reads as TGTGCCAGCAGCACCAGTGGGACACTCTCTGGAAACACCATATATTTT. Its translation is CASSTSGTLSGNTIYF.

This clonotype was recorded a few times. V usage is TRBV7-2 and J usage is TRBJ2-1; 7 nucleotides agree with TRBD2. V was clipped by 2 bases and J by 4 bases; unmatched bases: 8. The CDR3 sequence is 16 residues long. Germline values: CDR1 SGHTA, CDR2 FQGNSA. This CDR3 reads CASSLSGTNPYNEQFF. The DNA of the CDR3 is TGTGCCAGCAGCTTATCCGGGACTAACCCTTACAATGAGCAGTTCTTC. Complete variable domain (other parts from reference TRBV7-2 and TRBJ2-1): GAGVSQSPSNKVTEKGKDVELRCDPISGHTALYWYRQSLGQGLEFLIYFQGNSAPDKSGLPSDRFSAERTGGSVSTLTIQRTQQEDSAVYLCASSLSGTNPYNEQFFGPGTRLTVL.

Ten or more counts support this clonotype. The chain employs TRBV30 and TRBJ2-7; 12 bases are shared with TRBD1. Germline loops: CDR1 GTSNPN, CDR2 SVGIG (reference sequence). V was pared by 4 bases and J by 5 bases, with 12 bases of the junction left unmatched. The CDR3 has 16 amino acids. DNA of the CDR3: TGTGCCTGGAATAGATTATTTGGGACAGGGGGCGACGAGCAGTACTTC. This sequence encodes CAWNRLFGTGGDEQYF.

This clonotype was seen a few times. The chain employs TRBV15 and TRBJ2-2, with 9 bases matching TRBD2. The V and J ends lost 3 bases and 0 bases, in that order; junction bases with no gene match: 2. The CDR3 contains 16 residues. Germline CDR1 reads LNHNV; CDR2 reads YYDKDF (reference sequence). This CDR3 reads CATSSRLAANTGELFF. The CDR3 DNA is TGTGCCACCAGCAGCCGACTAGCGGCGAACACCGGGGAGCTGTTTTTT.

The sample holds a few counts of this clonotype. The chain carries TRBV25-1 and TRBJ1-2; TRBD1 might be the D (6 bases). CDR3 size: 15 residues. Trimming removed 5 bases at V and 2 bases at J, with 15 bases between. CDR1 and CDR2 (germline): MGHDK, SYGVNS. This chain's CDR3 is CASSPTGIPNYGYTF. CDR3 coding DNA: TGTGCCAGCAGTCCCACAGGGATACCAAACTATGGCTACACCTTC.

This clonotype was detected ten times or more. The chain combines TRBV6-5 with TRBJ2-7, with a tentative D call TRBD1 (6 bases). The length of the CDR3 is 13 residues. Germline V gene sequence: CDR1 MNHEY, CDR2 SVGAGI. V was clipped by 2 bases and J by 2 bases, with 7 bases between them. The CDR3 reads CASSYRDTYEQYF. The CDR3 nucleotides read TGTGCCAGCAGTTACCGGGACACCTACGAGCAGTACTTC.

This clonotype was counted only a few times. The chain recombines TRBV11-1 with TRBJ2-3, with 14 bases that match TRBD2. V was pared by 2 bases and J by 7 bases, with 11 bases of the junction left unmatched. The CDR3 covers 18 residues. Germline V lookup: CDR1 SGHAT, CDR2 FQDESV (reference sequence). CDR3 sequence reads: CASSLKWGLAGAHYTQYF. CDR3 in DNA: TGTGCCAGCAGCTTAAAGTGGGGACTAGCGGGGGCCCATTATACGCAGTATTTT.

The V call is TRBV5-5, the J call TRBJ2-3; D is perhaps TRBD2 (5 bases). This CDR3 comprises 14 residues. Trimming pared 4 bases from V and 2 bases from J, leaving 11 bases between. In germline, CDR1 is SGHKS, CDR2 YYEKEE (reference sequence). In nucleotides, the CDR3 is TGTGCCAGCAGCCACGGGATAGCCACAGATACGCAGTATTTT. Translated: CASSHGIATDTQYF.

The sample holds a few counts of this clonotype. J is TRBJ2-7 and V is TRBV4-1; either TRBD1 or TRBD2 may supply D (6 bases each). Trimming removed 0 bases from V and 6 bases from J, with 18 bases in between. The V gene's germline CDR1 is MGHRA and CDR2 YSYEKL. This CDR3 comprises 16 residues. The CDR3 coding sequence is TGCGCCAGCAGCCAAGATGGTACCGGGGGCCTGGGCGAGCAGTACTTC. Protein: CASSQDGTGGLGEQYF.

This clonotype is classed as medium-sized. The V gene is TRBV20-1, the J gene TRBJ1-2, with a tentative D call TRBD1 (5 bases). The CDR3 sequence is 15 residues long. Trimming removed 4 bases at V and 5 bases at J, with 20 bases between. Germline V gene lookup returns CDR1 DFQATT and CDR2 SNEGSKA (reference sequence). As DNA, the CDR3 is TGCAGTGCTAAAGAAACCAGGGAATCCATATATGGCTACACCTTC. This encodes CSAKETRESIYGYTF.

The chain couples TRBV5-1 to TRBJ1-1; 9 nucleotides agree with TRBD1. CDR1 SGHRS and CDR2 YFSETQ come from the germline V gene. This CDR3 contains 15 residues. Germline trimming cut 2 bases from V and 0 bases from J; bases unmatched to any gene: 2. CDR3 amino acids: CASSFGTGLNTEAFF. In nucleotides, the CDR3 is TGCGCCAGCAGCTTCGGGACAGGGTTGAACACTGAAGCTTTCTTT. The whole variable domain, remainder taken from reference TRBV5-1 and TRBJ1-1, is KAGVTQTPRYLIKTRGQQVTLSCSPISGHRSVSWYQQTPGQGLQFLFEYFSETQRNKGNFPGRFSGRQFSNSRSEMNVSTLELGDSALYLCASSFGTGLNTEAFFGQGTRLTVV.

This clonotype was seen at least ten times. CDR3 sequence: CSDDRADNYGYTF. CDR3 sequence (DNA): TGCAGCGATGACAGGGCGGACAACTATGGCTACACCTTC. V and J are TRBV29-1 and TRBJ1-2; TRBD1 agrees at 7 bases. Germline V gene data show CDR1 as SQVTM and CDR2 as ANQGSEA. Germline trimming cut 7 bases from V and 2 bases from J; bases unmatched to any gene: 7. This CDR3 region has 13 residues.

This clonotype was seen ten or more times. The gene calls are TRBV6-1 and TRBJ2-3; no reliable D call. This CDR3 has 14 amino acids. CDR1 and CDR2 from the germline V gene are MNHNS and SASEGT. The V end lost 10 bases, the J end lost 0 bases, and 14 bases lay between the germline ends. CDR3 sequence: CATSVAPSTDTQYF. The CDR3 DNA follows: TGTGCCACCTCTGTGGCGCCTAGCACAGATACGCAGTATTTT.

The J gene is TRBJ1-5, the V gene TRBV19; 9 bases are a match to TRBD1. Unmatched junction bases numbered 8, after V lost 3 bases and J lost 5 bases. The CDR3 is made up of 16 amino acids. Germline V CDR1 and CDR2: LNHDA, SQIVND (reference sequence). Here the CDR3 reads CASSIFVGQGYQPQHF. The CDR3 region has the DNA TGTGCCAGTAGTATTTTTGTGGGACAGGGCTATCAGCCCCAGCATTTT.

The chain employs TRBV4-2 and TRBJ2-1; D is uncertain. The CDR3 sequence is 17 residues long. CDR1 LGHNA and CDR2 YNFKEQ come from the germline V gene. Deletions cut 10 bases from V and 3 bases from J, with 25 bases between. The chain's CDR3 is CAMGPGLLCSNYNEQFF. In DNA, the CDR3 is TGTGCCATGGGCCCCGGGCTCCTCTGCTCAAACTACAATGAGCAGTTCTTC.

This clonotype was detected many times. J is TRBJ1-5 and V is TRBV7-9, with 8 bases lining up with TRBD1. V shed 5 bases, J shed 9 bases, and the junction held 6 bases outside the gene matches. Germline V gene lookup returns CDR1 SEHNR and CDR2 FQNEAQ (reference sequence). The CDR3 extends over 13 amino acids. The CDR3, as DNA: TGTGCCAGCAGCGCGACAGGGGATTGGCCCCAGCATTTT. The encoded protein is CASSATGDWPQHF.

Ten or more counts support this clonotype. V gene TRBV2 combines with J gene TRBJ2-2, with 10 bases lining up with TRBD2. Germline V lookup: CDR1 SNHLY, CDR2 FYNNEI. This CDR3 comprises 17 residues. V trimming: 4 bases; J trimming: 2 bases; junction bases outside the gene matches: 7. In DNA, the CDR3 is TGTGCCAGCAGTGGGACTAGCGGACTCAGCAACACCGGGGAGCTGTTTTTT. Translated, it gives CASSGTSGLSNTGELFF.

As concerns this clonotype: This may come from a read error, since a much larger clone is one base off. This chain links TRBV7-8 with TRBJ1-2, with D unclear. This CDR3 has 12 residues. V shed 5 bases and J shed 8 bases, with 12 bases lying between them. Germline values: CDR1 SGHVS, CDR2 FQNEAQ. CDR3 sequence (DNA): TGTGCCAGCAGCACTCACAGTAACGGCTACACCTTC. It encodes CASSTHSNGYTF. Filled out from reference TRBV7-8 and TRBJ1-2, the complete variable domain reads GAGVSQSPRYKVAKRGQDVALRCDPISGHVSLFWYQQALGQGPEFLTYFQNEAQLDKSGLPSDRFFAERPEGSVSTLKIQRTQQEDSAVYLCASSTHSNGYTFGSGTRLTVV.

This clonotype has more than one count but fewer than ten. This chain connects TRBV7-9 to TRBJ2-1; 9 nucleotides agree with TRBD2. This CDR3 comprises 14 residues. CDR1 and CDR2 (germline): SEHNR, FQNEAQ (reference sequence). V trimming: 5 bases; J trimming: 9 bases; junction bases outside the gene matches: 8. The CDR3 DNA follows: TGTGCCAGCAGCCTCCGCGGGGGGGCTGGTGAGCAGTTCTTC. The encoded protein is CASSLRGGAGEQFF.

Ten or more counts support this clonotype. The CDR3 region has the DNA TGTGCCAGCAGCCAACTAGCGGGCACAGATACGCAGTATTTT. It encodes CASSQLAGTDTQYF. This chain connects TRBV3-1 to TRBJ2-3; 7 nucleotides line up with TRBD2. Germline CDR1 LGHDT, CDR2 YNNKEL (reference sequence). The CDR3 length is 14 residues. The V segment lost 2 bases and the J segment 1 base; nucleotides outside the gene matches: 0.

This clonotype was observed a few times. V usage is TRBV12-3 or TRBV12-4 and J usage is TRBJ1-5, with 7 bases fitting TRBD1. The length of the CDR3 is 15 residues. With V trimmed by 4 bases and J by 2 bases, 5 bases remained unmatched. The DNA of the CDR3 is TGTGCCAGCAGTTCAGGGGGGGCTGGCAATCAGCCCCAGCATTTT. Protein: CASSSGGAGNQPQHF.